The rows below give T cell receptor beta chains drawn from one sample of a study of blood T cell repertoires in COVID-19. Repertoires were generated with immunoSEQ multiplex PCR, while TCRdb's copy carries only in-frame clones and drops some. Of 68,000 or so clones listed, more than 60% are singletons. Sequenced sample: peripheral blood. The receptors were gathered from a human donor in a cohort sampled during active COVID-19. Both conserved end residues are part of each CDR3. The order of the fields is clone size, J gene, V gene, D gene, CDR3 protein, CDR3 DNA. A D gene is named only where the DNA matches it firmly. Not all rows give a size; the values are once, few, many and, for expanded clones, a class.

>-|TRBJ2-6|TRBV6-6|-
CASSYQGRAGANVLTF
TGTGCCAGCAGTTACCAGGGAAGGGCTGGGGCCAACGTCCTGACTTTC
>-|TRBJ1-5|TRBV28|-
CASSLGQVKGAQHF
TGTGCCAGCAGTTTGGGGCAGGTAAAGGGGGCCCAGCATTTT
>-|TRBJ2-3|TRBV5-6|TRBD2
CASSSSGGRSTDTQYF
TGTGCCAGCAGCTCTAGCGGGGGGCGGAGCACAGATACGCAGTATTTT
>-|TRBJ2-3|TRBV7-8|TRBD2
CASSLGSGGATDTQYF
TGTGCCAGCAGCTTAGGTAGCGGGGGGGCCACAGATACGCAGTATTTT
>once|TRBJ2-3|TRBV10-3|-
CAISVRGDTQYF
TGTGCCATCAGTGTCCGGGGAGATACGCAGTATTTT
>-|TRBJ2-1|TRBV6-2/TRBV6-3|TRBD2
CASSLWTSGANNEQFF
TGTGCCAGCAGTCTGTGGACTAGCGGGGCTAACAATGAGCAGTTCTTC
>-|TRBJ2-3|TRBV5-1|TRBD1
CASGPGQGVSDTQYF
TGCGCCAGCGGACCGGGACAGGGAGTCTCAGATACGCAGTATTTT
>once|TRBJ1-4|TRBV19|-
CASSPNGPGEKLFF
TGTGCCAGTAGTCCGAACGGTCCTGGTGAAAAACTGTTTTTT
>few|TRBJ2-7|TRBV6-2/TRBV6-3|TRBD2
CASSYRTSGVYEQYF
TGTGCCAGCAGTTACCGGACTAGCGGGGTATACGAGCAGTACTTC
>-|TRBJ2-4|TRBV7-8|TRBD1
CASSPPGTGGGLQSKNIQYF
TGTGCCAGCAGCCCTCCGGGGACAGGGGGCGGTCTTCAGTCCAAAAACATTCAGTACTTC